The 10 T cell receptor beta chains listed next were all sequenced from one sample in a study of read filtering for tumor transcriptome and immune sequencing. The library was built from about 0.4 ug RNA with molecular barcoded adaptors for alpha/delta and beta/gamma chains. One entry per CDR3 protein results from TCRdb running MiXCR on the reads. The table lists more than 70,000 distinct CDR3 sequences, roughly 21% of them singletons. Input material: a population of CD138-negative cells sorted from bone marrow. The receptors were gathered from a donor at least 40 years old with multiple myeloma.

This clonotype appeared many times. This chain links TRBV11-2 with TRBJ1-2, with TRBD1 identical over 11 bases. CDR1 is SGHAT, CDR2 FQNNGV, per germline. The V segment lost 7 bases and the J segment 5 bases; nucleotides outside the gene matches: 15. This CDR3 is built from 17 residues. The CDR3 coding sequence is TGTGCCAGCACACAAGGCCCCCGGACAGGGGGCTCTTATGGCTACACCTTC. Translating gives CASTQGPRTGGSYGYTF.

This clonotype was found a few times. The rearrangement uses TRBV2 and TRBJ2-3, with 10 bases identical to TRBD2. Germline V gives CDR1 SNHLY, CDR2 FYNNEI. The CDR3 covers 15 residues. Losses at the gene ends were 5 bases for V and 4 bases for J; bases not matched to a gene: 6. CDR3 bases: TGTGCCAGCAGTTTTACTAGCGGGGCATCAGATACGCAGTATTTT. It yields the protein CASSFTSGASDTQYF.

About this clonotype: This may be a read error, as it is one base from a much larger clone. The chain is built from TRBV6-5 and TRBJ2-3; weak D call: TRBD2 (7 bases). The CDR3 is 15 amino acids. CDR1 is MNHEY, CDR2 SVGAGI, per germline. CDR3: CVSTHWGGQTDTQYF. CDR3 DNA sequence: TGTGTCAGCACCCACTGGGGGGGCCAGACAGATACGCAGTATTTT.

This clonotype was seen ten or more times. The chain combines TRBV5-1 with TRBJ1-1, with 9 bases that match TRBD1. The CDR3 loop spans 17 amino acids. With V trimmed by 4 bases and J by 1 base, 11 bases remained unmatched. Germline V gene data show CDR1 as SGHRS and CDR2 as YFSETQ. The CDR3 coding sequence is TGCGCCAGCAGCACCCTCCGGGACAGGGTAGAGAACACTGAAGCTTTCTTT. It translates to CASSTLRDRVENTEAFF.

Note on this clonotype: A much larger clonotype is one base distant, so this may be a read error. This rearrangement joins TRBV4-1 to TRBJ2-2, with 7 bases that match TRBD1. The germline V gene encodes CDR1 MGHRA and CDR2 YSYEKL. The CDR3 extends over 14 amino acids. The CDR3 protein is CANSQETGSGELFF. The CDR3 nucleotides read TGCGCCAACAGCCAAGAGACAGGGTCCGGGGAGCTGTTTTTT.

Regarding this clonotype: A read error may be the cause here, since a much bigger clone is one base away. The chain uses TRBV12-3 or TRBV12-4 and TRBJ1-1; no definite D call. This CDR3 comprises 13 residues. As DNA, the CDR3 is TGTGCCAGCAGCAAGCAGGTGAACACTGAAGCTCTCTTT. This translates into CASSKQVNTEALF.

There are many counts of this clonotype. The chain recombines TRBV4-1 with TRBJ2-3; no firm D call. The CDR3 is made up of 14 amino acids. CDR1 and CDR2 from the germline V gene are MGHRA and YSYEKL. Trimming removed 0 bases from V and 6 bases from J, with 10 bases in between. CDR3 residues: CASSQDRVGDTQYF. The CDR3 nucleotides read TGCGCCAGCAGCCAAGATAGAGTTGGGGATACGCAGTATTTT.

This clonotype was seen a few times. The rearrangement joins TRBV29-1 to TRBJ1-2, with TRBD1 identical over 8 bases. Germline loops: CDR1 SQVTM, CDR2 ANQGSEA. Losses at the gene ends were 8 bases for V and 2 bases for J; bases not matched to a gene: 7. The CDR3 loop spans 13 amino acids. The DNA for the CDR3 is TGCAGCTCTATTCCAGGGGGCAACTATGGCTACACCTTC. Protein sequence: CSSIPGGNYGYTF.

This clonotype showed up just once. The chain recombines TRBV18 with TRBJ1-1, with D maybe TRBD1 (6 bases). CDR1 and CDR2 from the germline V gene are KGHSH and LQKENI. V was shortened by 5 bases and J by 3 bases, with 13 bases between the two germline ends. This CDR3 contains 14 residues. The CDR3 DNA reads as TGTGCCAGCTCAACCGCAGGGGAGCACACTGAAGCTTTCTTT. This translates into CASSTAGEHTEAFF.

This clonotype has only a few counts. A read error may explain this, as a much larger clone is one base away. The V call is TRBV5-1, the J call TRBJ2-3, with 9 bases aligning to TRBD2. The CDR3 covers 15 residues. Germline CDR1 is SGHRS and CDR2 is YFSETQ. CDR3 residues: CACSWAGGGADTQYF. CDR3 nucleotide sequence: TGCGCCTGCAGCTGGGCCGGCGGGGGGGCAGATACGCAGTATTTT.